This T cell receptor (beta chain) was profiled in a study of T cell changes during pregnancy in multiple sclerosis. Only in-frame clones appear in the TCRdb table, and some are missing; sequencing was by immunoSEQ multiplex PCR. Of around 60,000 clones listed, over 85% are singletons. The germline CDR1 and CDR2 sequences are SGHRS and YFSETQ. Unmatched junction bases numbered 9, after V lost 4 bases and J lost 7 bases. This CDR3 is built from 15 residues. This specimen consisted of CD4+ T cells from peripheral blood mononuclear cells, obtained before pregnancy. This TCR was sampled from a female donor with multiple sclerosis, enrolled in a pregnancy study. The rearrangement joins TRBV5-1 to TRBJ2-1; 9 bases map to TRBD2. CDR3 amino acids: CASSPVAGGQNEQFF. CDR3 coding DNA: TGCGCCAGCAGCCCCGTGGCGGGAGGGCAGAATGAGCAGTTCTTC. Drawing the rest from reference TRBV5-1 and TRBJ2-1, the complete variable domain is KAGVTQTPRYLIKTRGQQVTLSCSPISGHRSVSWYQQTPGQGLQFLFEYFSETQRNKGNFPGRFSGRQFSNSRSEMNVSTLELGDSALYLCASSPVAGGQNEQFFGPGTRLTVL.